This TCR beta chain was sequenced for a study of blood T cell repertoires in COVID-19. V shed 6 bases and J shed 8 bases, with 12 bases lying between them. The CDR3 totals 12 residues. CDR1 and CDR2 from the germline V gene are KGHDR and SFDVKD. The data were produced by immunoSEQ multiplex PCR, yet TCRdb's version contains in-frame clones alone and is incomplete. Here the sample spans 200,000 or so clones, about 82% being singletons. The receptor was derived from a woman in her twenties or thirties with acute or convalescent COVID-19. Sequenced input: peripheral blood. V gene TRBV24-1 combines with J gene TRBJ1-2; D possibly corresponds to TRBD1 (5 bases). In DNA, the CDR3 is TGTGCCACCAGTTCGATCTGGGGCGGCTACACCTTC. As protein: CATSSIWGGYTF.